Reported below is one T cell receptor beta chain. Germline values: CDR1 SEHNR, CDR2 FQNEAQ (reference sequence). Trimming removed 5 bases from V and 2 bases from J; junction bases left unmatched: 6. The CDR3 consists of 15 residues. The PCR contained 60 Vbeta and 13 Jbeta primers. The repertoire was sequenced with immunoSEQ multiplex PCR; TCRdb's copy has only in-frame clones and lacks some. The profile covers over 150,000 clones, with about 80% appearing a single time and roughly 4% taken by the ten largest. This sample was included in a study of cytomegalovirus exposure and HLA in healthy donors. Material for sequencing was PBMCs. The rearrangement uses TRBV7-9 and TRBJ2-7, with 10 positions matching TRBD1. The source of this sequence is a woman between 40 and 50 years old in good health and CMV-seronegative. The DNA of the CDR3 is TGTGCCAGCAGCCCGGCAGGGACAGGGGCCTACGAGCAGTACTTC. Its protein product is CASSPAGTGAYEQYF.